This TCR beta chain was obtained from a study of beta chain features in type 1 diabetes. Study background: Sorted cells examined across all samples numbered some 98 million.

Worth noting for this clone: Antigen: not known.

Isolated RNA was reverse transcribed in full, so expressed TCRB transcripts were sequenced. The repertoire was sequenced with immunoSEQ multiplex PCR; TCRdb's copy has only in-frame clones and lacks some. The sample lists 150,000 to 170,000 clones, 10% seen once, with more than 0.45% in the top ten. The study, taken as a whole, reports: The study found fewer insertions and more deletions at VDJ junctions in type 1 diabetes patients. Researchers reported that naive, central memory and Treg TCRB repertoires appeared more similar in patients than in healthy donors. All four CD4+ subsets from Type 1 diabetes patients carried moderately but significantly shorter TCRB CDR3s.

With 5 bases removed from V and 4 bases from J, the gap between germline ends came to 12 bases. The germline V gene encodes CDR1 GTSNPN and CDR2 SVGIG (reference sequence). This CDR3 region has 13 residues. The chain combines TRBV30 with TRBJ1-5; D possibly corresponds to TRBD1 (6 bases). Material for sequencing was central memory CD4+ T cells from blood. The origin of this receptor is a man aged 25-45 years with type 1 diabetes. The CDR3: CAWGAGQNQPQHF. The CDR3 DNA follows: TGTGCCTGGGGGGCCGGACAGAATCAGCCCCAGCATTTT.